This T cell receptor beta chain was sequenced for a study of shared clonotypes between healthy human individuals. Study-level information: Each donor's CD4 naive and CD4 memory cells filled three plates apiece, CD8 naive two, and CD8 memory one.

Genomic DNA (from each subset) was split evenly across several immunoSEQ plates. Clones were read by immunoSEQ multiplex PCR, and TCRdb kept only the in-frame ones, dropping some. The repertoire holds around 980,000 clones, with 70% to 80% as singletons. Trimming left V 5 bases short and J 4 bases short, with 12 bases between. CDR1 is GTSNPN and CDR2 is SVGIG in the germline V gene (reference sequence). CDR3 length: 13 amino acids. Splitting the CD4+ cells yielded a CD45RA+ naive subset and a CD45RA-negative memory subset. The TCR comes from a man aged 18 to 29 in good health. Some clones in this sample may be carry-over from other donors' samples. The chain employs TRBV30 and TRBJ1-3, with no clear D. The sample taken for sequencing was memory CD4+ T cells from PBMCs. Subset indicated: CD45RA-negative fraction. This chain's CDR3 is CAWYRWGGNTIYF. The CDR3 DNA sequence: TGTGCCTGGTATCGATGGGGAGGAAACACCATATATTTT.